Listed here is a single TCR beta chain. Its antigen remains undetermined. Base qualities are missing; no much larger clone stands one base away. The sample comes from a study of T-cell memory formation after mild COVID-19 (dated by TCRdb to about 2021). At the level of the whole study: TCR sequence clusters from the two donors were largely donor specific. Two young, previously healthy adult volunteers, one female and one male, were included in the cohort. Longitudinal TCRalpha and TCRbeta repertoire sequencing tracked T-cell clones expanding and contracting after mild COVID-19 in two donors.

On the study overall, not on this receptor specifically: Some responding clones were detected in pre-infection memory, which suggested that pre-existing cross-reactive memory T cells had joined the SARS-CoV-2 response. Contracting CD4+ clones appeared mostly in the CM and EM memory subsets, whereas CD8+ clones were enriched in EMRA. Clones that contracted from day 15 to 85 showed balanced CD4/CD8 phenotypes, whereas a second wave of clones that expanded from day 15 to 37 leaned towards CD4+. Only a couple of mild cases were covered by the study, and larger cohorts that include severe cases with pre-infection samples were considered necessary. SARS-CoV-2 specificity of the second-wave clones peaking on day 37 was not confirmed.

The run used an Illumina NovaSeq 6000. TCRalpha and TCRbeta cDNA libraries were built by 5'RACE with constant-segment primers, adding sample barcodes and unique molecular identifiers. Trizol reagent was used to extract RNA from every sample. Amplification of the libraries took two PCR steps, and the second step added a second sample barcode plus Illumina TruSeq adapters. Sequencing of libraries was performed on an Illumina NovaSeq with 2 x 150 bp paired-end reads. The study's own analysis went as follows. With migec v1.2.7, reads were demultiplexed and then collapsed into UMI-guided consensus sequences. Using mixcr v2.1.11, UMI consensuses were aligned to TRA and TRB V and J templates and then assembled into clonotypes. A clonotype was counted as expanded or contracted only when both edgeR and NoisET called the clonotype significant, with the noise models trained on biological replicates. edgeR calls used a false discovery rate-adjusted p below 0.01 and a log2 fold-change threshold of 1. As an exploratory analysis of dynamics, max-normalized trajectories of the 1000 most abundant clonotypes were examined by PCA with hierarchical clustering. Separately sequenced CD4+ and CD8+ repertoires were used to assign a CD4 or CD8 phenotype to each responding clone. The public sequencing data were trimmed at Q25 with fastp and processed into clonotypes with MiXCR by TCRdb, which kept only in-frame beta chains. Records with the same CDR3 protein are collapsed into one entry carrying the most frequent genes and DNA. The authors' filters were not applied to this entry. Here the sample has hundreds of thousands of distinct CDR3 sequences; roughly 21% occur a single time. Around 9.2% of the sample goes to the ten largest clones.

Ficoll-Paque density gradient centrifugation was used to isolate PBMCs. From the germline V gene, CDR1 is ENHRY and CDR2 is SYGVKD. Trimming accounts for 5 bases at V and 4 bases at J, while the number of junction bases matched to no gene is 10. Spanning cysteine to phenylalanine, the CDR3 consists of 15 amino acids. Of all the DNA, just the CDR3 is kept, 45 bases in frame from base 1. This TCR came from an adult woman who had mild COVID-19 (a few samples of this study predate the infection). The sample titles of this study are shuffled in the database, so cell type and time point are left out; the donor was told from shared clones. The specimen sequenced was PBMCs or a T cell subset sorted from them (not recorded which). The V and J genes are TRBV10-3 and TRBJ1-2, with TRBD1 matching 7 junction bases. The DNA is TGTGCCATCAGTAACTCCGGGACAGCAGTCTATGGCTACACCTTC. Its protein product is CAISNSGTAVYGYTF.